The rows below give T cell receptor beta chains drawn from one sample of a study of PD-1 blockade in classical Hodgkin lymphoma. Sequenced by immunoSEQ multiplex PCR; TCRdb stores in-frame clones only, minus some. Of tens of thousands of clones listed, roughly 84% are singletons. The sample was CD4+ T cells from blood, taken at baseline. These receptors were taken from a human donor with classical Hodgkin lymphoma. Both conserved end residues are part of each CDR3. Clone size appears in some rows only: once, few, many, or a class for an expanded clone.

TRBV11-3	TRBJ2-3	NA	CASSSTLTQYF
TRBV5-4	TRBJ2-7	NA	CASSHRGTSNYEQYF
TRBV6-5	TRBJ1-2	once	CASSYSDRLYGYTF
TRBV18	TRBJ1-1	NA	CASSPLELQTQNTEAFF
TRBV7-2	TRBJ1-2	NA	CASSTGTYGYTF
TRBV14	TRBJ2-4	NA	CASSQGGQGNIQYF
TRBV7-2	TRBJ2-5	NA	CASSLGAVPETQYF
TRBV19	TRBJ1-6	NA	CASSIARGHNSPLHF
TRBV28	TRBJ1-4	NA	CASASGTGGVKLFF
TRBV29-1	TRBJ2-1	NA	CSVDPRGNEQFF